This T cell receptor (beta chain) is drawn from a study of cytomegalovirus exposure and HLA in healthy donors. Comment on this clone: Its target is unknown.

Germline V gives CDR1 SGHNT, CDR2 YYREEE (reference sequence). Trimming took off 0 bases at V and 4 bases at J, with 19 bases between the two ends. This CDR3 spans 17 amino acids. PCR amplification relied on 60 Vbeta primers (plus 13 Jbeta primers). Original handling: As a later analysis found, there were 70 million to 90 million unique TCR beta chains, of which 8.5 million to 13 million were shared. The assay was immunoSEQ multiplex PCR, and TCRdb's table has in-frame clones only and misses some. Clonal size and the V and J genes are those of that table, whereas D and trimming came from the DNA. The data contain 150,000 to 200,000 clones, approximately 11% of them singletons. General study points: Later on, a genetic analysis was performed. It linked a missense variant in DCLRE1C with V- and J-gene trimming of TCR beta. Sequencing depth across donors, presence/absence analyses assumed, was roughly uniform.

The TCR originated in a man aged 45-65 years in good health and CMV-seropositive. The chain is built from TRBV5-4 and TRBJ1-2, with a possible D match to TRBD1 (6 bases). Source material: PBMCs. The CDR3 region is CASSLAGGRGRLYGYTF. The DNA of the CDR3 is TGTGCCAGCAGCTTGGCCGGGGGGCGAGGGCGCCTCTATGGCTACACCTTC.